This T cell receptor (beta chain) was found in a study of blood T cell repertoires in COVID-19. In the study overall: Samples representing acute and convalescent COVID-19 were sourced from the United States, Italy and Spain. T cells, B-cell-depleted T cells, or PBMCs provided the cDNA or gDNA that served as material.

Data came from immunoSEQ multiplex PCR; TCRdb stores just in-frame clones and leaves some out. The data show about 270,000 clones, around 81% seen once. The sample comprised peripheral blood. This receptor was obtained from a woman in her fifties or sixties with active or convalescent COVID-19.

CDR3 DNA sequence: TGTGCCAGCAGCTTAGACCGGGAGGCTGGGGCCAACGTCCTGACTTTC. Its translation is CASSLDREAGANVLTF. The rearrangement uses TRBV7-3 and TRBJ2-6, with 7 bases that match TRBD2. The CDR3 covers 16 residues. Losses at the gene ends were 2 bases for V and 2 bases for J; bases not matched to a gene: 3. Germline V gene sequence: CDR1 SGHTA, CDR2 FQGTGA.